These 12 T cell receptor beta chains were sequenced from one sample in a study of shared T cell receptors in the human thymus (TCRdb year 2021). The library was built by means of the immunoSEQ multiplex PCR assay. TCRdb mirrors the immuneACCESS table, restricted to in-frame sequences. Some clones are absent from its copies; in checked studies, under half trace to an unresolved V gene, and the reason for the others is unknown. This sample gives around 730,000 clones in total; approximately 85% of them show up just once. The top ten clonotypes cover around 0.01% of the sample. Another study also made use of these data, one on human thymus T cells.

The sequencing sample was made of thymocytes. The receptors derive from a girl less than two years old with a congenital heart defect. Donor details come from another sample of the same person, matched by shared clones.

The chain employs TRBV6-6 and TRBJ2-7; 9 nucleotides match TRBD2. The CDR3 spans 15 residues. CDR1 and CDR2 (germline): MNHNY, SVGAGI (reference sequence). V dropped 0 bases and J dropped 0; count of bases not matched to a gene: 0. The CDR3 here is CASSYSTSGSYEQYF. The CDR3 nucleotides are TGTGCCAGCAGTTACTCGACTAGCGGCTCCTACGAGCAGTACTTC.

The rearrangement joins TRBV7-2 to TRBJ2-5; a weak D match, TRBD2 (6 bases). Germline-derived CDR1 and CDR2 are SGHTA and FQGNSA. The CDR3 is made up of 15 amino acids. Deletions cut 5 bases from V and 1 base from J, with 14 bases between. CDR3 sequence (DNA): TGTGCCAGCAGCCATCCTGGGGAGGCCCAAGAGACCCAGTACTTC. Its translation: CASSHPGEAQETQYF.

The chain is built from TRBV4-1 and TRBJ2-7; D unresolved. The germline gives CDR1 MGHRA, CDR2 YSYEKL. This CDR3 has 13 amino acids. V shed 1 base and J shed 1 base, with 5 bases lying between them. The CDR3 nucleotides read TGCGCCAGCAGCCAAGCAGGATCCTACGAGCAGTACTTC. Its protein is CASSQAGSYEQYF.

V gene TRBV5-6 combines with J gene TRBJ1-4; tentative D call: TRBD1 (5 bases). Trimming stripped 1 base from V and 8 bases from J, with 12 bases between. Germline CDR1 SGHDT, CDR2 YYEEEE. The CDR3 length is 14 residues. This chain's CDR3 is CASSLKGLCEKLFF. In DNA form, the CDR3 reads TGTGCCAGCAGCTTGAAGGGACTGTGCGAAAAACTGTTTTTT. The full variable domain, with the rest looked up from reference TRBV5-6 and TRBJ1-4, is DAGVTQSPTHLIKTRGQQVTLRCSPKSGHDTVSWYQQALGQGPQFIFQYYEEEERQRGNFPDRFSGHQFPNYSSELNVNALLLGDSALYLCASSLKGLCEKLFFGSGTQLSVL.

In its sample, this clone was seen once. The chain is built from TRBV27 and TRBJ1-5; 9 nucleotides match TRBD1. The CDR3 contains 17 residues. V trimming: 5 bases; J trimming: 2 bases; junction bases outside the gene matches: 10. Per germline, CDR1 MNHEY and CDR2 SMNVEV (reference sequence). CDR3 sequence: CASSPGGQGDRNQPQHF. The CDR3 region has the DNA TGTGCCAGCAGTCCGGGGGGACAGGGCGATCGCAATCAGCCCCAGCATTTT.

The V and J genes are TRBV15 and TRBJ2-7, with 8 bases that match TRBD1. The trim removed 1 base at V and 2 bases at J, leaving 7 bases unmatched. The CDR3 extends over 16 amino acids. Germline CDR1 LNHNV, CDR2 YYDKDF (reference sequence). The CDR3 nucleotides are TGTGCCACCAGCAGAGTCGAGGGACAGGCCACCTACGAGCAGTACTTC. This codes for CATSRVEGQATYEQYF.

The rearrangement joins TRBV28 to TRBJ1-2, with D maybe TRBD1 (6 bases). V gave up 8 bases and J gave up 2 bases, with 12 bases separating them. The CDR3 is made up of 13 amino acids. CDR1 is MDHEN, CDR2 SYDVKM, per germline. CDR3 loop: CASETGWNYGYTF. For the CDR3, the DNA is TGTGCCAGCGAAACAGGGTGGAACTATGGCTACACCTTC.

The V and J genes are TRBV19 and TRBJ2-7; D gene unclear. V was pared by 5 bases and J by 2 bases, with 22 bases between. The CDR3 sequence is 17 residues long. Germline V gives CDR1 LNHDA, CDR2 SQIVND (reference sequence). The CDR3 nucleotides read TGTGCCAGTAGTCCCAATTTTACAGAGAAAAGAACCTACGAGCAGTACTTC. Its translation is CASSPNFTEKRTYEQYF.

The V call is TRBV7-9, the J call TRBJ2-3; 10 nucleotides line up with TRBD2. Germline CDR1 reads SEHNR; CDR2 reads FQNEAQ (reference sequence). The J segment lost 3 bases and the V segment lost 1 base, leaving 7 bases of the junction unmatched. The CDR3 contains 17 residues. The CDR3: CASSLVFASGGTDTQYF. CDR3 sequence (DNA): TGTGCCAGCAGCTTAGTTTTTGCTAGCGGGGGTACAGATACGCAGTATTTT. Full variable domain (remainder filled in from reference TRBV7-9 and TRBJ2-3): DTGVSQNPRHKITKRGQNVTFRCDPISEHNRLYWYRQTLGQGPEFLTYFQNEAQLEKSRLLSDRFSAERPKGSFSTLEIQRTEQGDSAMYLCASSLVFASGGTDTQYFGPGTRLTVL.

The chain couples TRBV4-1 to TRBJ2-3; D is perhaps TRBD1 (6 bases). The CDR3 has 17 amino acids. CDR1 is MGHRA and CDR2 is YSYEKL in the germline V gene. V was pared by 4 bases and J by 5 bases, with 22 bases between. CDR3: CASSPSQGQNGRDTQYF. The CDR3, as DNA: TGCGCCAGCAGCCCTAGCCAAGGACAGAATGGGAGAGATACGCAGTATTTT.

The chain joins TRBV4-1 to TRBJ1-5, with D uncertain. CDR1 is MGHRA, CDR2 YSYEKL, per germline. CDR3 length: 13 residues. The V gene lost 0 bases and the J gene lost 6 bases, with 6 bases spanning the gap. CDR3 bases: TGCGCCAGCAGCCAAGATCAGGCTCAGCCCCAGCATTTT. Protein sequence: CASSQDQAQPQHF.

Only one count was recorded for this clone. The chain has TRBV2 and TRBJ2-3, with a possible D match to TRBD1 (6 bases). The V gene lost 9 bases and the J gene lost 2 bases, with 12 bases spanning the gap. The CDR3 contains 13 residues. Germline V gene data show CDR1 as SNHLY and CDR2 as FYNNEI. CDR3 region: CASCRDNTDTQYF. The CDR3 DNA follows: TGTGCCAGTTGCCGGGACAACACAGATACGCAGTATTTT.